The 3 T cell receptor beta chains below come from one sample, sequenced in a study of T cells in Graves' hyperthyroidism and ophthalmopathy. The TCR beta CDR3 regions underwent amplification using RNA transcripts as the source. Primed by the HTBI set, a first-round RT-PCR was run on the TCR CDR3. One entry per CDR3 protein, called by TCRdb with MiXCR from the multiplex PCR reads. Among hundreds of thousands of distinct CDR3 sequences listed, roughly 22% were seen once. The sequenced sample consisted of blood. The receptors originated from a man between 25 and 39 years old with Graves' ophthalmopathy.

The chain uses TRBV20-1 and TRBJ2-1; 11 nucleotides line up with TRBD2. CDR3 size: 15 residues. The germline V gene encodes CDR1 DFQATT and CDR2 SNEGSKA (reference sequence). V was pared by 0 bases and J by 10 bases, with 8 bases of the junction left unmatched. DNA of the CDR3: TGCAGTGCTAGAGAAACTAGCGGGGGAGATATAGAGCAGTTCTTC. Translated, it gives CSARETSGGDIEQFF.

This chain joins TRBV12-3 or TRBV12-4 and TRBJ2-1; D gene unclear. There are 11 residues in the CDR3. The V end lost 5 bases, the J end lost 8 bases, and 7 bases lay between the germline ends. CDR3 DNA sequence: TGTGCCAGCAGTGACGGCGATGAGCAGTTCTTC. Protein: CASSDGDEQFF.

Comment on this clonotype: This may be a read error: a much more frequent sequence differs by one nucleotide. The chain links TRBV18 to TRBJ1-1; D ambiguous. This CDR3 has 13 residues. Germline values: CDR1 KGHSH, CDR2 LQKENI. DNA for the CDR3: TGTGCCAGCCCACCAAACCCGAACACTGAAGCTTTCTTT. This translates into CASPPNPNTEAFF.